This TCR beta chain was sequenced for a study of cytomegalovirus exposure and HLA in healthy donors. Overall study results and limits: TCR beta chains associated with HLA were, in a later analysis, more clonally expanded than equally common others. Reportedly, HLA-A and HLA-B alleles of most subjects were accurately predicted from TCR beta.

The CDR3 length is 16 residues. J was trimmed by 3 bases and V by 3 bases; bases with no gene match: 4. From germline, CDR1 is MRHNA and CDR2 SNTAGT. The PCR ran on 60 Vbeta and 13 Jbeta primers. The assay was immunoSEQ multiplex PCR, and TCRdb's table has in-frame clones only and misses some. The sample comprises some 170,000 clones, 82% of which are singletons, and less than 1.6% rests with the top ten. This clone was counted a single time. What it binds is unknown. This clonotype was sampled from a girl aged 10-17 years in good health and CMV-seropositive. The chain uses TRBV6-4 and TRBJ2-2; 10 bases are a match to TRBD2. Sequenced material: PBMCs. The CDR3 here is CASSDSSGRDTGELFF. The CDR3 bases are TGTGCCAGCAGTGATTCTAGCGGGAGAGACACCGGGGAGCTGTTTTTT.